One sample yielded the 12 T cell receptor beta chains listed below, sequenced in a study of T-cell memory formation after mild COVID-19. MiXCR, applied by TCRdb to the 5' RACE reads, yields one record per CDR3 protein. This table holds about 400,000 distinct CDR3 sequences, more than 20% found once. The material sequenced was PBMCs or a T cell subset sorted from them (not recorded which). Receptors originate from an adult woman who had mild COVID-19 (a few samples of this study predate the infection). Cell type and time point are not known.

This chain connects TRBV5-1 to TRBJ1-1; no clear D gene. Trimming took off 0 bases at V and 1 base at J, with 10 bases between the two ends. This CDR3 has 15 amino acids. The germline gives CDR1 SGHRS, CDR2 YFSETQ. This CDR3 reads CASSLAWTGNTEAFF. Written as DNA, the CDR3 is TGCGCCAGCAGCTTGGCCTGGACGGGGAACACTGAAGCTTTCTTT.

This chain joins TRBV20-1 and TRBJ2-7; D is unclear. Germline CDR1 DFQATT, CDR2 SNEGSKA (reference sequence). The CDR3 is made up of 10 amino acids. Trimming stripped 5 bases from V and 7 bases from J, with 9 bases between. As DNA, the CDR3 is TGCAGTGCTGGTGGGTGGGAGCAGTACTTC. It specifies CSAGGWEQYF.

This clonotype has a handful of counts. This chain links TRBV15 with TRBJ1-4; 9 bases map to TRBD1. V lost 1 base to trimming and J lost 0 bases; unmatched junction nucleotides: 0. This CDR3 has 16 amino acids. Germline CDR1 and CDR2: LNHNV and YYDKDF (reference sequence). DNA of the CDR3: TGTGCCACCAGCAGAGGGACAGGGGCAACTAATGAAAAACTGTTTTTT. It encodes CATSRGTGATNEKLFF.

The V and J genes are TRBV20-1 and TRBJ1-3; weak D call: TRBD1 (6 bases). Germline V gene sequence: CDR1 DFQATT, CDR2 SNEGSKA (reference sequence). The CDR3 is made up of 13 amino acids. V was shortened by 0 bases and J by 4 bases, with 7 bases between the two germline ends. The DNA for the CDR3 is TGCAGTGCTAGAGAGACAGGCGGAAACACCATATATTTT. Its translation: CSARETGGNTIYF.

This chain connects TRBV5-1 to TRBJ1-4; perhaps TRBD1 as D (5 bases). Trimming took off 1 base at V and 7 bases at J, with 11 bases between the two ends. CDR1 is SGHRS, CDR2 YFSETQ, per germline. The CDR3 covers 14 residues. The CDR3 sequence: CASSLNGAGEKLFF. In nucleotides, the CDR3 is TGCGCCAGCAGCTTGAATGGGGCAGGTGAAAAACTGTTTTTT. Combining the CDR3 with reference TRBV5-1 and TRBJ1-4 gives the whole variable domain KAGVTQTPRYLIKTRGQQVTLSCSPISGHRSVSWYQQTPGQGLQFLFEYFSETQRNKGNFPGRFSGRQFSNSRSEMNVSTLELGDSALYLCASSLNGAGEKLFFGSGTQLSVL.

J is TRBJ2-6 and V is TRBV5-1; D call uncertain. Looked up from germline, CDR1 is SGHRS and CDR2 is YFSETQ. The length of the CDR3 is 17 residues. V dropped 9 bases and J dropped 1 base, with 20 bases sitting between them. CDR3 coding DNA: TGCGCCAACAAGCGACAAATCGATCTATCTGGGGCCAACGTCCTGACTTTC. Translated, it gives CANKRQIDLSGANVLTF.

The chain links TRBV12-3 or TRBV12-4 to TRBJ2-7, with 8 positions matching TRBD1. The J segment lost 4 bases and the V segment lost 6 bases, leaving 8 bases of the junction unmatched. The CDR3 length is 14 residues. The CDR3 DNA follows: TGTGCCAGCAGCACCGGGACAGGTTTTTACGAGCAGTACTTC. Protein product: CASSTGTGFYEQYF.

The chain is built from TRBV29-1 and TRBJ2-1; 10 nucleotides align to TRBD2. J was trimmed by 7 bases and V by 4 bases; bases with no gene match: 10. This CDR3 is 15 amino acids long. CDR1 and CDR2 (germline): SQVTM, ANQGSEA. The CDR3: CSVVGRAGGRNEQFF. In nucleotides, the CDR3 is TGCAGCGTTGTGGGGAGAGCGGGGGGGCGTAATGAGCAGTTCTTC.

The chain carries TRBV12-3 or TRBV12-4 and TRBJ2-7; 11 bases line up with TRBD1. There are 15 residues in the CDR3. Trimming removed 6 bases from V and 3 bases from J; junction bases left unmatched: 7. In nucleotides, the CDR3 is TGTGCCAGCAGCGCTCCGGGGACAGGGGGCTACGAGCAGTACTTC. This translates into CASSAPGTGGYEQYF.

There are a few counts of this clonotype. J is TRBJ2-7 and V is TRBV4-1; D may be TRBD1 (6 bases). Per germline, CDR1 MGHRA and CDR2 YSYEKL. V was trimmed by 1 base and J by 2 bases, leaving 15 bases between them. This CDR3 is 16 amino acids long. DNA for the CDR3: TGCGCCAGCAGCCAAGTGTATACAGGGAGTACCTACGAGCAGTACTTC. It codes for CASSQVYTGSTYEQYF.

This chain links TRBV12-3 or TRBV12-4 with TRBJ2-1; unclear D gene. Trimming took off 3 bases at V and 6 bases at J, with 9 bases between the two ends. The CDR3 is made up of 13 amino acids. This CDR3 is CASSLETPNEQFF. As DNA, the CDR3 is TGTGCCAGCAGTTTGGAGACTCCCAATGAGCAGTTCTTC.

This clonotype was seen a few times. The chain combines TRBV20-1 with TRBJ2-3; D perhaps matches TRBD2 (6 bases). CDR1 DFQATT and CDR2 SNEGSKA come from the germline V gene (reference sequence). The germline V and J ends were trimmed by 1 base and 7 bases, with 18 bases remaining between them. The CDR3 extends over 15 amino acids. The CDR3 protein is CSARAALAGGHTQYF. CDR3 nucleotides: TGCAGTGCTAGAGCAGCCCTAGCCGGAGGGCATACGCAGTATTTT.